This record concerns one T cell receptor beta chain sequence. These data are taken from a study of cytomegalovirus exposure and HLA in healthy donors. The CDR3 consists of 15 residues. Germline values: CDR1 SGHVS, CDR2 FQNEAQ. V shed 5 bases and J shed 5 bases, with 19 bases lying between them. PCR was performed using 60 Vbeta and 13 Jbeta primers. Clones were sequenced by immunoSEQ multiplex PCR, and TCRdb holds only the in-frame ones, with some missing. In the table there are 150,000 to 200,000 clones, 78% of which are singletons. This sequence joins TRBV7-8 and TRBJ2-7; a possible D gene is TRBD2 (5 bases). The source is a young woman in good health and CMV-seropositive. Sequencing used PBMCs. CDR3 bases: TGTGCCAGCAGCAAGAACTTTGGACTTCCTAACGAGCAGTACTTC. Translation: CASSKNFGLPNEQYF.